A single sample is the source of the 30 T cell receptor beta chains below, sequenced in a study of T cells after yellow fever vaccination. In TCRdb, the 5' RACE reads were re-called with MiXCR into one record per CDR3 protein. The sample lists 250,000 to 400,000 distinct CDR3 sequences, around 4.5% occurring once. Source: PBMCs, taken 15 days after the yellow fever booster vaccination. The receptors stem from a man younger than 30 who received the YFV17D yellow fever vaccine.

The chain recombines TRBV4-3 with TRBJ2-1; TRBD1 agrees at 7 bases. With V trimmed by 2 bases and J by 9 bases, 19 bases remained unmatched. The CDR3 spans 18 residues. Germline-derived CDR1 and CDR2 are LGHNA and YSLEER. The CDR3 nucleotides read TGCGCCAGCAGCCAAAATGGCGCGGCAGGGAGAGGGGGCGGTGAGCAGTTCTTC. It encodes CASSQNGAAGRGGGEQFF.

This clonotype was observed many times. J is TRBJ2-7 and V is TRBV5-1; 8 nucleotides match TRBD2. V shed 4 bases and J 4 bases; nucleotides not matched to a gene: 7. There are 14 residues in the CDR3. Germline V CDR1 and CDR2: SGHRS, YFSETQ. The CDR3 DNA reads as TGCGCCAGCAGCCTACGGGGGGGCACTTACGAGCAGTACTTC. Protein product: CASSLRGGTYEQYF.

The sample holds many counts of this clonotype. The chain uses TRBV5-1 and TRBJ1-1; TRBD1 is a possible D gene (6 bases). The CDR3 consists of 13 residues. Trimming left V 4 bases short and J 7 bases short, with 14 bases between. The V gene's germline CDR1 is SGHRS and CDR2 YFSETQ. The CDR3 region is CASSIGGPNEAFF. CDR3 sequence (DNA): TGCGCCAGCAGCATTGGGGGCCCAAATGAAGCTTTCTTT.

This clonotype was counted many times. Here the CDR3 reads CASSYSSGVKNIQYF. CDR3 sequence (DNA): TGTGCCAGCAGTTACTCGAGCGGGGTCAAAAACATTCAGTACTTC. The V and J genes are TRBV6-5 and TRBJ2-4; 7 positions match TRBD2. The V segment lost 0 bases and the J segment 3 bases; nucleotides outside the gene matches: 2. CDR1 is MNHEY, CDR2 SVGAGI, per germline. The CDR3 is 15 residues long.

This clonotype occurred many times. The chain recombines TRBV7-9 with TRBJ1-5; D is ambiguous. Trimming left V 10 bases short and J 3 bases short, with 13 bases between. Germline assignment: CDR1 SEHNR and CDR2 FQNEAQ (reference sequence). The CDR3 totals 13 residues. The CDR3 region has the DNA TGTGCCACTAGAGACACGGCCAATCAGCCCCAGCATTTT. The encoded protein is CATRDTANQPQHF.

The sample holds a few counts of this clonotype. The chain recombines TRBV3-1 with TRBJ1-4, with D unclear. V shed 0 bases and J shed 6 bases, with 8 bases lying between them. Germline loops: CDR1 LGHDT, CDR2 YNNKEL (reference sequence). The CDR3 has 14 residues. The CDR3 DNA sequence: TGTGCCAGCAGCCAAGAGAATGGGTATGAAAAACTGTTTTTT. Translation gives CASSQENGYEKLFF.

This clonotype was counted ten times or more. The rearrangement links TRBV6-5 to TRBJ1-1, with D unclear. CDR3 size: 14 residues. Germline V gives CDR1 MNHEY, CDR2 SVGAGI. V was shortened by 2 bases and J by 0 bases, with 7 bases between the two germline ends. The CDR3 DNA follows: TGTGCCAGCAGTTACCTTCCGGTGAACACTGAAGCTTTCTTT. Its protein product is CASSYLPVNTEAFF.

This clonotype was recorded a few times. V is TRBV7-2 and J is TRBJ2-2; possible D gene TRBD2, 6 bases. Trimming removed 1 base from V and 6 bases from J, with 15 bases in between. The CDR3 is 16 amino acids. The germline V gene has CDR1 SGHTA and CDR2 FQGNSA. The CDR3 DNA reads as TGTGCCAGCAGCTTAGAGGTCCGGGGGTGGGCCGGGGAGCTGTTTTTT. This sequence encodes CASSLEVRGWAGELFF. Full variable domain (missing parts from reference TRBV7-2 and TRBJ2-2): GAGVSQSPSNKVTEKGKDVELRCDPISGHTALYWYRQSLGQGLEFLIYFQGNSAPDKSGLPSDRFSAERTGGSVSTLTIQRTQQEDSAVYLCASSLEVRGWAGELFFGEGSRLTVL.

This clonotype was seen at least ten times. The chain couples TRBV7-2 to TRBJ1-1, with 10 nucleotides matching TRBD1. The J segment lost 8 bases and the V segment lost 5 bases, leaving 8 bases of the junction unmatched. The CDR3 is 14 residues long. CDR1 and CDR2 from the germline V gene are SGHTA and FQGNSA. CDR3 loop: CASSRRTGGEEAFF. The CDR3 nucleotides read TGTGCCAGCAGCCGGAGGACAGGGGGAGAAGAAGCTTTCTTT.

This clonotype was observed a few times. The chain is built from TRBV5-1 and TRBJ2-1, with D unclear. The CDR3 is made up of 14 amino acids. V was shortened by 0 bases and J by 5 bases, with 9 bases between the two germline ends. In germline, CDR1 is SGHRS, CDR2 YFSETQ. CDR3 in DNA: TGCGCCAGCAGCTTGGCCCGGTCTCACAATGAGCAGTTCTTC. This encodes CASSLARSHNEQFF.

In this sample, this clonotype turned up many times. The gene calls are TRBV7-9 and TRBJ1-1, with a possible D match to TRBD1 (5 bases). This CDR3 spans 15 amino acids. The germline CDR1 and CDR2 sequences are SEHNR and FQNEAQ (reference sequence). Trimming took off 1 base at V and 1 base at J, with 10 bases between the two ends. In DNA form, the CDR3 reads TGTGCCAGCAGCTTAGGCAATACAGGGAACACTGAAGCTTTCTTT. This codes for CASSLGNTGNTEAFF. The full variable domain, in which reference TRBV7-9 and TRBJ1-1 provide the parts outside the CDR3, is DTGVSQNPRHKITKRGQNVTFRCDPISEHNRLYWYRQTLGQGPEFLTYFQNEAQLEKSRLLSDRFSAERPKGSFSTLEIQRTEQGDSAMYLCASSLGNTGNTEAFFGQGTRLTVV.

This sequence joins TRBV4-1 and TRBJ2-2; D possibly corresponds to TRBD1 (5 bases). V was pared by 0 bases and J by 0 bases, with 8 bases between. The germline CDR1 and CDR2 sequences are MGHRA and YSYEKL. This CDR3 is built from 16 residues. CDR3 nucleotides: TGCGCCAGCAGCCAAGATGCAGGGACGAACACCGGGGAGCTGTTTTTT. This translates into CASSQDAGTNTGELFF.

V and J are TRBV7-2 and TRBJ1-2; 7 bases align to TRBD1. Per germline, CDR1 SGHTA and CDR2 FQGNSA. V was clipped by 5 bases and J by 8 bases; unmatched bases: 5. This CDR3 region has 12 residues. This chain's CDR3 is CASSVRGQGYTF. CDR3 nucleotides: TGTGCCAGCAGCGTCAGGGGACAGGGCTACACCTTC. The full variable domain, rest sourced from reference TRBV7-2 and TRBJ1-2, is GAGVSQSPSNKVTEKGKDVELRCDPISGHTALYWYRQSLGQGLEFLIYFQGNSAPDKSGLPSDRFSAERTGGSVSTLTIQRTQQEDSAVYLCASSVRGQGYTFGSGTRLTVV.

This clonotype came up a few times. The chain has TRBV7-2 and TRBJ1-2; 7 nucleotides line up with TRBD1. V shed 3 bases, J shed 3 bases, and the junction held 4 bases outside the gene matches. The CDR3 sequence is 14 residues long. Per germline, CDR1 SGHTA and CDR2 FQGNSA. In DNA form, the CDR3 reads TGTGCCAGCAGCTTTCAGGGGGGGTACTATGGCTACACCTTC. Translated, it gives CASSFQGGYYGYTF. Full variable domain (outside the CDR3, taken from reference TRBV7-2 and TRBJ1-2): GAGVSQSPSNKVTEKGKDVELRCDPISGHTALYWYRQSLGQGLEFLIYFQGNSAPDKSGLPSDRFSAERTGGSVSTLTIQRTQQEDSAVYLCASSFQGGYYGYTFGSGTRLTVV.

This clonotype was observed a handful of times. The rearrangement uses TRBV7-2 and TRBJ2-2; 10 positions match TRBD2. CDR1 is SGHTA, CDR2 FQGNSA, per germline. V was pared by 5 bases and J by 4 bases, with 19 bases of the junction left unmatched. This CDR3 spans 20 amino acids. For the CDR3, the DNA is TGTGCCAGCAGCGTACCCTTAAAGCGGGGGGGCCGGCAGGTCACCGGGGAGCTGTTTTTT. This encodes CASSVPLKRGGRQVTGELFF.

This clonotype was found many times. The rearrangement links TRBV18 to TRBJ2-7; no firm D call. V lost 2 bases, J lost 1 base, and 12 bases lay in between. CDR1 and CDR2 from the germline V gene are KGHSH and LQKENI. The CDR3 has 15 residues. DNA for the CDR3: TGTGCCAGCTCACCATCGGCCCCGCGTTCCTACGAGCAGTACGTC. Amino acids: CASSPSAPRSYEQYV.

The rearrangement joins TRBV10-3 to TRBJ2-3; D is perhaps TRBD1 (7 bases). Per germline, CDR1 ENHRY and CDR2 SYGVKD. Trimming shortened V by 4 bases and J by 2 bases, and 16 bases separated the two germline ends. This CDR3 contains 16 residues. The CDR3 protein is CAISVEQGRLTDTQYF. Here the CDR3 DNA reads TGTGCCATCAGTGTAGAACAGGGGAGGCTCACAGATACGCAGTATTTT.

This clonotype was seen ten or more times. This sequence joins TRBV10-1 and TRBJ2-3; 8 bases fit TRBD1. Trimming took 6 bases from V and 4 from J; bases not matched to a gene: 6. CDR3 length: 14 residues. Germline V lookup: CDR1 WNHNN, CDR2 SYGVQD (reference sequence). This CDR3 is CASSGQGRADTQYF. CDR3 bases: TGCGCCAGCAGCGGACAGGGAAGGGCAGATACGCAGTATTTT.

This clonotype was seen many times. The V call is TRBV29-1, the J call TRBJ1-1, with D uncertain. The CDR3 has 13 amino acids. The germline CDR1 and CDR2 sequences are SQVTM and ANQGSEA. V shed 4 bases and J shed 1 base, with 10 bases lying between them. Written as DNA, the CDR3 is TGCAGCGTTGGGGGTTTGTGGAACACTGAAGCTTTCTTT. This encodes CSVGGLWNTEAFF.

This clonotype was found many times. V gene TRBV7-9 combines with J gene TRBJ1-1, with 10 nucleotides matching TRBD1. Trimming took 0 bases from V and 11 from J; bases not matched to a gene: 3. This CDR3 spans 13 amino acids. In germline, CDR1 is SEHNR, CDR2 FQNEAQ (reference sequence). The CDR3 here is CASSLAGTGAAFF. The CDR3 bases are TGTGCCAGCAGCTTAGCCGGGACAGGGGCCGCTTTCTTT.

This clonotype was seen many times. The rearrangement joins TRBV2 to TRBJ2-2, with D hard to call. CDR1 and CDR2 (germline): SNHLY, FYNNEI. Between the trimmed V and J ends, which lost 5 bases and 4 bases, there was a span of 11 bases. The CDR3 length is 14 residues. CDR3 in amino acids: CASSSNVGTGELFF. The DNA for the CDR3 is TGTGCCAGCAGTTCTAACGTGGGCACCGGGGAGCTGTTTTTT.

There are many counts of this clonotype. The chain links TRBV20-1 to TRBJ1-2; a weak D match, TRBD1 (5 bases). The germline V gene encodes CDR1 DFQATT and CDR2 SNEGSKA (reference sequence). This CDR3 has 12 residues. As DNA, the CDR3 is TGCAGCGCGGGGCAGCCTTACTATGGCTACACCTTC. Its protein product is CSAGQPYYGYTF.

This clonotype occurred a few times. The chain joins TRBV30 to TRBJ1-1; D is possibly TRBD1 (5 bases). The V gene lost 8 bases and the J gene lost 1 base, with 14 bases spanning the gap. This CDR3 has 13 residues. Germline V lookup: CDR1 GTSNPN, CDR2 SVGIG (reference sequence). This chain's CDR3 is CASPTASNTEAFF. The DNA for the CDR3 is TGTGCCAGTCCGACAGCCTCGAACACTGAAGCTTTCTTT.

The table lists this clonotype with a few counts. The chain links TRBV4-2 to TRBJ1-2; D gene uncertain. The CDR3 length is 15 residues. Germline CDR1 LGHNA, CDR2 YNFKEQ. V gave up 4 bases and J gave up 8 bases, with 20 bases separating them. The DNA for the CDR3 is TGTGCCAGCAGCCCCCATCCAGAAGGGCAGGAGGGCTACACCTTC. Its protein is CASSPHPEGQEGYTF.

This clonotype was detected ten times or more. The chain has TRBV20-1 and TRBJ2-7; 7 nucleotides agree with TRBD1. This CDR3 has 13 residues. V lost 6 bases to trimming and J lost 0 bases; unmatched junction nucleotides: 5. Germline values: CDR1 DFQATT, CDR2 SNEGSKA (reference sequence). The CDR3 spells CSAATGNSYEQYF. The DNA of the CDR3 is TGCAGTGCCGCGACAGGGAACTCCTACGAGCAGTACTTC.

This clonotype was recorded at least ten times. The chain employs TRBV10-3 and TRBJ2-3, with D possibly matching TRBD1 (5 bases). The ends were cut back, 7 bases at V and 1 base at J, with 15 bases in the middle. The CDR3 runs 15 residues. Germline V lookup: CDR1 ENHRY, CDR2 SYGVKD. DNA of the CDR3: TGTGCCATCACTTATTCGCTACAGGGCACAGATACGCAGTATTTT. It translates to CAITYSLQGTDTQYF.

This clonotype came up many times. The rearrangement joins TRBV20-1 to TRBJ1-1; maybe TRBD1 (5 bases). Deletions cut 0 bases from V and 3 bases from J, with 14 bases between. The CDR3 is 15 amino acids. The germline gives CDR1 DFQATT, CDR2 SNEGSKA (reference sequence). This CDR3 is CSARDPQGSYTEAFF. CDR3 bases: TGCAGTGCTAGAGATCCGCAGGGTTCGTACACTGAAGCTTTCTTT.

This clonotype occurred many times. The chain employs TRBV7-2 and TRBJ1-1; TRBD1 matches at 9 bases. This CDR3 region has 16 residues. J gave up 4 bases and V 1 base, and 7 bases lay outside the gene matches. CDR1 SGHTA and CDR2 FQGNSA come from the germline V gene. CDR3 DNA sequence: TGTGCCAGCAGCTTAGTCCCGGGACAGGGTCGCACTGAAGCTTTCTTT. Amino acids: CASSLVPGQGRTEAFF. The whole variable domain, filled in from reference TRBV7-2 and TRBJ1-1, reads GAGVSQSPSNKVTEKGKDVELRCDPISGHTALYWYRQSLGQGLEFLIYFQGNSAPDKSGLPSDRFSAERTGGSVSTLTIQRTQQEDSAVYLCASSLVPGQGRTEAFFGQGTRLTVV.

This clonotype has only a few counts. This chain links TRBV5-1 with TRBJ2-2; 8 bases fit TRBD1. Germline CDR1 and CDR2: SGHRS and YFSETQ. The CDR3 has 17 amino acids. V trimming: 3 bases; J trimming: 3 bases; junction bases outside the gene matches: 10. DNA for the CDR3: TGCGCCAGCAGCTCCCACATTACAGGGGGTTACACCGGGGAGCTGTTTTTT. The encoded protein is CASSSHITGGYTGELFF.

The chain couples TRBV4-3 to TRBJ1-1; 9 nucleotides align to TRBD1. From germline, CDR1 is LGHNA and CDR2 YSLEER. Trimming cost V 4 bases and J 7 bases; bases outside gene matches: 7. This CDR3 is 14 amino acids long. The CDR3 nucleotides read TGCGCCAGCAGCCCGGACAGGGGACTACATGAAGCTTTCTTT. This codes for CASSPDRGLHEAFF.